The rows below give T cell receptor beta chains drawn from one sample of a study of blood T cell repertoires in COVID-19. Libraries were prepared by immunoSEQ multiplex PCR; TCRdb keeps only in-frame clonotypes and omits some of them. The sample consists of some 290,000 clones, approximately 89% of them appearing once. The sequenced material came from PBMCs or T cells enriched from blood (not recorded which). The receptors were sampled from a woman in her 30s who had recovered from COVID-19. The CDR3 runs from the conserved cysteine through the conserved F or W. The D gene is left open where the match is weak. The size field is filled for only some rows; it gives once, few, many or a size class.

CDR3: CASNRALETQYF
DNA: TGTGCCAGCAACAGGGCATTGGAGACCCAGTACTTC
V: TRBV28
J: TRBJ2-5
D: NA
size: NA

CDR3: CASSQRGLVSHEQYF
DNA: TGTGCCAGCAGCCAAAGGGGACTAGTATCCCACGAGCAGTACTTC
V: TRBV4-2
J: TRBJ2-7
D: TRBD2
size: NA

CDR3: CASSDRTSSDRGANTEAFF
DNA: TGCGCCAGCAGCGACAGGACCTCATCGGACAGGGGAGCGAACACTGAAGCTTTCTTT
V: TRBV5-1
J: TRBJ1-1
D: TRBD1
size: NA

CDR3: CASSLEAGQFF
DNA: TGTGCCAGCAGTTTAGAAGCGGGACAGTTCTTC
V: TRBV12-3/TRBV12-4
J: TRBJ2-1
D: TRBD2
size: NA

CDR3: CAGSVGQVNNEQFF
DNA: TGTGCCGGCAGTGTCGGACAGGTGAACAATGAGCAGTTCTTC
V: TRBV2
J: TRBJ2-1
D: TRBD1
size: NA

CDR3: CASSSGLAGMSYNEQFF
DNA: TGCGCCAGCAGCTCCGGACTAGCGGGGATGTCCTACAATGAGCAGTTCTTC
V: TRBV5-1
J: TRBJ2-1
D: TRBD2
size: NA

CDR3: CASSLLGGAVGYTF
DNA: TGTGCCAGCAGCTTATTGGGGGGGGCGGTAGGCTACACCTTC
V: TRBV7-2
J: TRBJ1-2
D: NA
size: NA

CDR3: CASSDFTGTGLGELFF
DNA: TGCGCCAGCAGTGATTTTACCGGGACTGGCCTCGGGGAGCTGTTTTTT
V: TRBV10-2
J: TRBJ2-2
D: NA
size: NA

CDR3: CASSQDGAGELNTEAFF
DNA: TGCGCCAGCAGCCAAGATGGTGCAGGGGAGTTGAACACTGAAGCTTTCTTT
V: TRBV4-1
J: TRBJ1-1
D: NA
size: NA

CDR3: CASYQGWNEQYF
DNA: TGTGCCAGCTATCAGGGTTGGAACGAGCAGTACTTC
V: TRBV11-3
J: TRBJ2-7
D: NA
size: NA

CDR3: CASSIGLAGSLSNEQFF
DNA: TGTGCCAGTAGTATAGGCCTAGCGGGATCTCTATCCAATGAGCAGTTCTTC
V: TRBV19
J: TRBJ2-1
D: TRBD2
size: NA

CDR3: CASSLEWSGEKLFF
DNA: TGCGCCAGCAGCTTGGAATGGTCGGGGGAAAAACTGTTTTTT
V: TRBV5-1
J: TRBJ1-4
D: NA
size: NA

CDR3: CAITAGNTGELFF
DNA: TGTGCCATCACAGCGGGCAACACCGGGGAGCTGTTTTTT
V: TRBV10-3
J: TRBJ2-2
D: NA
size: NA

CDR3: CASSSTGGRTDTQYF
DNA: TGTGCCAGCAGCTCGACAGGGGGCCGCACAGATACGCAGTATTTT
V: TRBV11-3
J: TRBJ2-3
D: TRBD1
size: few

CDR3: CASSVEVEGATYGYTF
DNA: TGTGCCAGCAGCGTAGAAGTGGAGGGGGCAACGTATGGCTACACCTTC
V: TRBV9
J: TRBJ1-2
D: TRBD1
size: NA

CDR3: CASSYLVLAGGYNEQFF
DNA: TGTGCCAGCAGTTACTTGGTACTAGCGGGAGGGTACAATGAGCAGTTCTTC
V: TRBV6-2/TRBV6-3
J: TRBJ2-1
D: TRBD2
size: NA

CDR3: CAISESFLGTGSSYEQYF
DNA: TGTGCCATCAGTGAGTCCTTTTTGGGGACAGGGAGCTCCTACGAGCAGTACTTC
V: TRBV10-3
J: TRBJ2-7
D: TRBD1
size: NA

CDR3: CASSLAGLAGEVTGELFF
DNA: TGTGCCAGCAGCTTAGCCGGGCTAGCGGGAGAGGTCACCGGGGAGCTGTTTTTT
V: TRBV7-6
J: TRBJ2-2
D: TRBD2
size: NA

CDR3: CASSLGTGGIQETQYF
DNA: TGTGCCAGCAGCTTAGGGACAGGGGGGATACAAGAGACCCAGTACTTC
V: TRBV7-9
J: TRBJ2-5
D: TRBD1
size: once

CDR3: CASSLGAGASGSSEQFF
DNA: TGTGCCAGCAGCTTAGGCGCCGGTGCTAGCGGGAGTAGTGAGCAGTTCTTC
V: TRBV7-9
J: TRBJ2-1
D: TRBD2
size: NA

CDR3: CASSPTGISTDTQYF
DNA: TGTGCCAGCAGCCCTACCGGGATTTCCACAGATACGCAGTATTTT
V: TRBV11-2
J: TRBJ2-3
D: NA
size: once

CDR3: CASSPRQGVGEQYF
DNA: TGTGCCAGCTCACCGCGACAGGGAGTAGGCGAGCAGTACTTC
V: TRBV18
J: TRBJ2-7
D: TRBD1
size: NA

CDR3: CARSDRPYEDTEAFF
DNA: TGTGCCAGAAGCGACCGGCCCTACGAGGACACTGAAGCTTTCTTT
V: TRBV7-5
J: TRBJ1-1
D: NA
size: NA

CDR3: CASSPLSGSSYNEQFF
DNA: TGTGCCAGCTCACCACTCAGCGGCAGCTCCTACAATGAGCAGTTCTTC
V: TRBV18
J: TRBJ2-1
D: NA
size: NA